What follows describes a single T cell receptor beta chain. Its specific antigen is unknown. No quality values exist for individual bases; no much larger clone is one base distant. CDR1 and CDR2 were assigned from the germline V gene as MNHEY and SVGAGI. The germline ends are 16 bases apart after V is trimmed by 7 bases and J by 4 bases. Including the terminal cysteine and phenylalanine, the CDR3 comprises 14 residues. Of the read, only the CDR3 DNA is kept; its 42 bases are in frame from base 1. The library relied on the immunoSEQ multiplex PCR assay. TCRdb carries this immuneACCESS record with in-frame sequences only. Its versions omit some clonotypes, under half of them owing to an unresolved V gene in the studies checked, with the rest unexplained. Within this sample are tens of thousands of clones, with around 90% of them counted one time only. The ten largest make up 1.4% of the sample. These data belong to a study of T cell changes during pregnancy in multiple sclerosis (dated by TCRdb to the late 2010s). Notes on the research overall: The study examined how the T cell repertoire changed over the course of pregnancy in women with multiple sclerosis.

This TCR came from a female donor with multiple sclerosis, enrolled in a pregnancy study. The sequence joins TRBV6-5 to TRBJ1-1, with no confidently assigned D gene. The material sequenced was peripheral blood, taken in the third trimester of pregnancy. DNA sequence: TGTGCCAGCACCGCATCTCCCGCCGGCACTGAAGCTTTCTTT. The resulting protein is CASTASPAGTEAFF.